In its sample, the clone carrying this T cell receptor beta chain was seen many times. The sample belongs to a study of molecular identifiers for immune sequencing clone quantification. Trimming shortened V by 4 bases and J by 1 base, and 15 bases separated the two germline ends. Germline V gene sequence: CDR1 PRHDT, CDR2 FYEKMQ (reference sequence). The CDR3 has 16 amino acids. Researchers sorted naive CD8 T cells as cells that were CD8+CD4-CCR7+CD45RA+. TCRdb reprocessed the PCR reads via MiXCR and lists one record per CDR3 protein. The sample yields 30,000 to 45,000 distinct CDR3 sequences, 15% to 20% seen once.

This sequence was found in a human donor in good health. Some libraries in this study had Jurkat cell RNA spiked in. V is TRBV13 and J is TRBJ2-3; D not resolved. Sequenced material: naive CD8+ T cells from blood, with Jurkat cell RNA spiked in. Specified subset: FACS-sorted CD8+CD4-CCR7+CD45RA+ naive T cells. The CDR3 spells CASSSQRTRRTDTQYF. The CDR3 region has the DNA TGTGCCAGCAGCTCCCAGAGGACGCGACGCACAGATACGCAGTATTTT.